What follows are 31 T cell receptor beta chains derived from one specimen sequenced in a study of OX40 agonist ivuxolimab in advanced cancers. The repertoire was sequenced with immunoSEQ multiplex PCR; TCRdb's copy has only in-frame clones and lacks some. The sample contains more than 70,000 clones, approximately 82% of which appear only once. The sample was CD4+ or CD8+ T cells sorted from blood, taken in a trial of the OX40 agonist ivuxolimab. The source is an adult with an advanced solid tumor such as melanoma, head and neck, liver or kidney cancer.

V usage is TRBV7-2 and J usage is TRBJ1-2; D remains ambiguous. Germline assignment: CDR1 SGHTA and CDR2 FQGNSA. The CDR3 sequence is 15 residues long. The V and J ends lost 4 bases and 0 bases respectively, with 12 bases between them. The CDR3 loop is CASSSQGLTNYGYTF. CDR3 in DNA: TGTGCCAGCAGCTCTCAAGGGCTAACTAACTATGGCTACACCTTC. Together with reference TRBV7-2 and TRBJ1-2, the CDR3 gives the full variable domain: GAGVSQSPSNKVTEKGKDVELRCDPISGHTALYWYRQSLGQGLEFLIYFQGNSAPDKSGLPSDRFSAERTGGSVSTLTIQRTQQEDSAVYLCASSSQGLTNYGYTFGSGTRLTVV.

In DNA form, the CDR3 reads TGTGCCAGCAGCTTAGCGGGAGAAAGGACCCAGTACTTC. Translated, it gives CASSLAGERTQYF. V usage is TRBV7-2 and J usage is TRBJ2-5, with D perhaps matching TRBD2 (5 bases). This CDR3 is built from 13 residues. Germline V gene lookup returns CDR1 SGHTA and CDR2 FQGNSA. V lost 0 bases, J lost 7 bases, and 9 bases lay in between.

V is TRBV9 and J is TRBJ2-3; D gene uncertain. CDR1 is SGDLS and CDR2 is YYNGEE in the germline V gene. The CDR3 loop spans 12 amino acids. Trimming stripped 4 bases from V and 2 bases from J, with 5 bases between. The CDR3 region has the DNA TGTGCCAGCAGCCCACCCACAGATACGCAGTATTTT. This codes for CASSPPTDTQYF.

The chain uses TRBV9 and TRBJ2-3; maybe TRBD2 (6 bases). The V end lost 0 bases, the J end lost 5 bases, and 19 bases lay between the germline ends. The CDR3 has 17 amino acids. Per the germline V gene, CDR1 is SGDLS and CDR2 is YYNGEE. The CDR3 sequence is CASSVEAAGHGKDTQYF. In nucleotides, the CDR3 is TGTGCCAGCAGCGTAGAGGCGGCGGGGCATGGGAAAGATACGCAGTATTTT. Combining the CDR3 with reference TRBV9 and TRBJ2-3 gives the whole variable domain DSGVTQTPKHLITATGQRVTLRCSPRSGDLSVYWYQQSLDQGLQFLIQYYNGEERAKGNILERFSAQQFPDLHSELNLSSLELGDSALYFCASSVEAAGHGKDTQYFGPGTRLTVL.

This chain joins TRBV5-8 and TRBJ1-5; no firm D call. Trimming stripped 0 bases from V and 7 bases from J, with 8 bases between. This CDR3 spans 13 amino acids. Germline loops: CDR1 SGHTS, CDR2 YDEGEE. CDR3 sequence: CASSLVGWQPQHF. CDR3 DNA sequence: TGTGCCAGCAGCTTGGTTGGGTGGCAGCCCCAGCATTTT.

This clone was picked up one time. The chain recombines TRBV5-1 with TRBJ1-6; no definite D call. This CDR3 contains 12 residues. The V and J ends lost 0 bases and 13 bases respectively, with 8 bases between them. CDR1 and CDR2 (germline): SGHRS, YFSETQ. This CDR3 reads CASSLDVGPLHF. The CDR3 coding sequence is TGCGCCAGCAGCTTGGATGTGGGGCCCCTCCACTTT.

This clone occurred many times. The chain recombines TRBV23-1 with TRBJ1-1; no clear D gene. TRBV23-1 is annotated as an ORF whose role is uncertain. The CDR3 length is 13 residues. Trimming shortened V by 6 bases and J by 2 bases, and 10 bases separated the two germline ends. This CDR3 reads CASRGSNNTEAFF. The CDR3, as DNA: TGCGCCAGCAGGGGAAGTAATAACACTGAAGCTTTCTTT.

The chain recombines TRBV7-2 with TRBJ2-3; the D is unclear. The CDR3 has 14 residues. Looked up from germline, CDR1 is SGHTA and CDR2 is FQGNSA. The V end was cut by 5 bases, the J end by 5 bases, with 14 bases between. CDR3 sequence reads: CASSRTAPGDTQYF. The DNA of the CDR3 is TGTGCCAGCAGCCGAACCGCCCCTGGAGATACGCAGTATTTT. The whole variable domain, filled in from reference TRBV7-2 and TRBJ2-3, reads GAGVSQSPSNKVTEKGKDVELRCDPISGHTALYWYRQSLGQGLEFLIYFQGNSAPDKSGLPSDRFSAERTGGSVSTLTIQRTQQEDSAVYLCASSRTAPGDTQYFGPGTRLTVL.

This clone was observed once. The rearrangement links TRBV2 to TRBJ1-4; unclear D gene. Between the trimmed V and J ends, which lost 4 bases and 3 bases, there was a span of 6 bases. This CDR3 spans 13 amino acids. The germline V gene encodes CDR1 SNHLY and CDR2 FYNNEI. Written as DNA, the CDR3 is TGTGCCAGCAGTGGAGCATCTAATGAAAAACTGTTTTTT. Translated: CASSGASNEKLFF.

This clone appeared once. The chain employs TRBV7-2 and TRBJ1-6; 10 bases match TRBD1. This CDR3 is 15 amino acids long. From germline, CDR1 is SGHTA and CDR2 FQGNSA. J gave up 8 bases and V 8 bases, and 9 bases lay outside the gene matches. The CDR3 loop reads CASRSFGTGDSPLHF. The CDR3 coding sequence is TGTGCCAGCCGATCATTTGGGACAGGGGATTCACCCCTCCACTTT.

The rearrangement links TRBV10-3 to TRBJ2-1; 7 nucleotides agree with TRBD2. V gave up 0 bases and J gave up 10 bases; unmatched junction bases: 6. Germline V gene sequence: CDR1 ENHRY, CDR2 SYGVKD. The CDR3 length is 14 residues. CDR3 protein: CAISESTGGREQFF. CDR3 coding DNA: TGTGCCATCAGTGAGTCAACGGGAGGACGGGAGCAGTTCTTC.

Comments on this clone: The junction differs from germline at one of its ends, possibly a read error. This chain connects TRBV5-1 to TRBJ1-1; D remains ambiguous. This CDR3 region has 14 residues. Germline-derived CDR1 and CDR2 are SGHRS and YFSETQ. The DNA of the CDR3 is TGCGCCAGCAGCTTGGACACGGGGAACCCTGAAGCTTTCTTT. Amino acids: CASSLDTGNPEAFF.

The chain carries TRBV18 and TRBJ2-5, with D perhaps TRBD1 (6 bases). V was trimmed by 2 bases and J by 5 bases, leaving 12 bases between them. The CDR3 consists of 14 residues. Germline V gene lookup returns CDR1 KGHSH and CDR2 LQKENI. Written as DNA, the CDR3 is TGTGCCAGCTCACCAAGCGGACAGAGGGAGACCCAGTACTTC. Translating it yields CASSPSGQRETQYF.

This clone was picked up one time. The rearrangement joins TRBV7-2 to TRBJ2-1, with D tentatively TRBD2 (5 bases). Germline V gives CDR1 SGHTA, CDR2 FQGNSA. V was clipped by 0 bases and J by 3 bases, with 9 bases between them. The CDR3 runs 15 residues. The CDR3 spells CASSLAGNIYNEQFF. CDR3 in DNA: TGTGCCAGCAGCTTAGCCGGGAACATCTACAATGAGCAGTTCTTC.

The rearrangement uses TRBV28 and TRBJ2-1; D might be TRBD2 (7 bases). CDR1 and CDR2 (germline): MDHEN, SYDVKM. Deletions cut 5 bases from V and 4 bases from J, with 18 bases between. There are 16 residues in the CDR3. The CDR3, as DNA: TGTGCCAGCAGTCGTTCGGGGGGCGCAGGATACAATGAGCAGTTCTTC. Protein sequence: CASSRSGGAGYNEQFF.

V usage is TRBV18 and J usage is TRBJ1-4, with D possibly matching TRBD1 (5 bases). This CDR3 is built from 16 residues. The germline V and J ends were trimmed by 0 bases and 3 bases, with 11 bases remaining between them. Germline CDR1 reads KGHSH; CDR2 reads LQKENI. The CDR3 loop is CASSPPSVGANEKLFF. For the CDR3, the DNA is TGTGCCAGCTCACCACCGTCCGTGGGGGCTAATGAAAAACTGTTTTTT.

The rearrangement uses TRBV18 and TRBJ2-2; 7 positions agree with TRBD1. This CDR3 has 15 amino acids. V dropped 3 bases and J dropped 1; count of bases not matched to a gene: 2. Looked up from germline, CDR1 is KGHSH and CDR2 is LQKENI. The CDR3 nucleotides are TGTGCCAGCTCACCCGGGACAGAGAACACCGGGGAGCTGTTTTTT. Residues: CASSPGTENTGELFF.

In its sample, this clone was seen a few times. This chain links TRBV27 with TRBJ1-5; D uncertain. The germline gives CDR1 MNHEY, CDR2 SMNVEV (reference sequence). V dropped 3 bases and J dropped 6 bases, with 18 bases sitting between them. CDR3 length equals 16 residues. This CDR3 is CASSFRADPGGQPQHF. The CDR3 DNA follows: TGTGCCAGCAGTTTTCGGGCCGACCCGGGAGGTCAGCCCCAGCATTTT.

The chain has TRBV5-1 and TRBJ2-1; 9 bases agree with TRBD2. The CDR3 spans 15 residues. V lost 4 bases to trimming and J lost 8 bases; unmatched junction nucleotides: 10. Per germline, CDR1 SGHRS and CDR2 YFSETQ. CDR3 loop: CASSQSGRSVYEQFF. CDR3 nucleotides: TGCGCCAGCAGCCAGAGCGGGAGGTCGGTGTATGAGCAGTTCTTC.

This clone was recorded once. V is TRBV4-3 and J is TRBJ1-4; D is unresolved. Per the germline V gene, CDR1 is LGHNA and CDR2 is YSLEER. Trimming stripped 4 bases from V and 5 bases from J, with 11 bases between. The CDR3 has 14 amino acids. CDR3 in DNA: TGCGCCAGCAGCCGTTTACAGCTCAATGAAAAACTGTTTTTT. This translates into CASSRLQLNEKLFF.

The V gene is TRBV7-3, the J gene TRBJ2-2; D assignment may be TRBD1 or TRBD2 (6 bases each). The CDR3 totals 16 residues. Trimming removed 0 bases from V and 4 bases from J, with 12 bases in between. Per germline, CDR1 SGHTA and CDR2 FQGTGA. The CDR3 coding sequence is TGTGCCAGCAGCTTAACAGGGGGGCCGTTCACCGGGGAGCTGTTTTTT. It is translated as CASSLTGGPFTGELFF. Complete variable domain (other parts from reference TRBV7-3 and TRBJ2-2): GAGVSQTPSNKVTEKGKYVELRCDPISGHTALYWYRQSLGQGPEFLIYFQGTGAADDSGLPNDRFFAVRPEGSVSTLKIQRTERGDSAVYLCASSLTGGPFTGELFFGEGSRLTVL.

The count of this clone is one. V and J are TRBV5-6 and TRBJ1-4; D is possibly TRBD1 (6 bases). The CDR3 spans 17 residues. V was cut by 3 bases and J by 5 bases, with 20 bases left in between. Germline V CDR1 and CDR2: SGHDT, YYEEEE. This chain's CDR3 is CASSSIYEGGENEKLFF. CDR3 bases: TGTGCCAGCAGCTCAATTTACGAGGGGGGTGAGAATGAAAAACTGTTTTTT.

V usage is TRBV7-8 and J usage is TRBJ1-5, with D tentatively TRBD1 (6 bases). Per the germline V gene, CDR1 is SGHVS and CDR2 is FQNEAQ. Between the trimmed V and J ends, which lost 4 bases and 3 bases, there was a span of 16 bases. The CDR3 is made up of 16 amino acids. The CDR3 nucleotides read TGTGCCAGCAGCTGGACCTCAGGGGTATCCAATCAGCCCCAGCATTTT. It yields the protein CASSWTSGVSNQPQHF.

The chain recombines TRBV5-1 with TRBJ1-3; D remains unclear. V lost 1 base to trimming and J lost 4 bases, with 6 bases between them. The CDR3 runs 13 residues. Germline V gene sequence: CDR1 SGHRS, CDR2 YFSETQ. The CDR3 DNA follows: TGCGCCAGCAGCTTGACAGAGGGAAACACCATATATTTT. As protein: CASSLTEGNTIYF.

A few counts support this clone. The chain links TRBV5-1 to TRBJ2-2; the match to TRBD2 covers 11 bases. V gave up 5 bases and J gave up 6 bases; unmatched junction bases: 6. The length of the CDR3 is 15 residues. Germline values: CDR1 SGHRS, CDR2 YFSETQ. For the CDR3, the DNA is TGCGCCAGCAGTGGAATAGCGGGAGGGTCCGGGGAGCTGTTTTTT. Translating it yields CASSGIAGGSGELFF. The variable domain in full, with the rest retrieved from reference TRBV5-1 and TRBJ2-2, is KAGVTQTPRYLIKTRGQQVTLSCSPISGHRSVSWYQQTPGQGLQFLFEYFSETQRNKGNFPGRFSGRQFSNSRSEMNVSTLELGDSALYLCASSGIAGGSGELFFGEGSRLTVL.

This clone showed up just a few times. The chain couples TRBV6-5 to TRBJ1-2, with D uncertain. The CDR3 is 14 amino acids. Germline lookup yields CDR1 MNHEY and CDR2 SVGAGI. Trimming shortened V by 6 bases and J by 4 bases, and 15 bases separated the two germline ends. In nucleotides, the CDR3 is TGTGCCAGCAGGCTCCACCGGGAAACCTATGGCTACACCTTC. This translates into CASRLHRETYGYTF.

The chain uses TRBV2 and TRBJ1-5; D unclear. Germline V lookup: CDR1 SNHLY, CDR2 FYNNEI. The length of the CDR3 is 14 residues. With 6 bases removed from V and 7 bases from J, the gap between germline ends came to 16 bases. The DNA of the CDR3 is TGTGCCAGCAGGGCCGTTGGAGGCGGACAGCCCCAGCATTTT. Its protein is CASRAVGGGQPQHF.

Here the CDR3 DNA reads TGTGCCAGCAGCTTGGGAGCCTTGGCGGGAGGATGGGAGACCCAGTACTTC. Its translation is CASSLGALAGGWETQYF. V and J are TRBV5-4 and TRBJ2-5; 8 bases map to TRBD2. CDR3 length: 17 residues. Per germline, CDR1 SGHNT and CDR2 YYREEE (reference sequence). Trimming removed 0 bases from V and 5 bases from J; junction bases left unmatched: 12.

The rearrangement links TRBV6-6 to TRBJ1-2, with D perhaps TRBD1 (5 bases). V lost 7 bases and J 8 bases, leaving 17 bases between the germline ends. CDR3 length equals 13 residues. From germline, CDR1 is MNHNY and CDR2 SVGAGI (reference sequence). The chain's CDR3 is CASTPSLGVGYTF. The CDR3 nucleotides are TGTGCCAGCACCCCTAGTTTAGGGGTAGGCTACACCTTC.

This clone was counted a single time. This chain joins TRBV5-1 and TRBJ2-3; no clear D. Germline CDR1 SGHRS, CDR2 YFSETQ. Deletions cut 8 bases from V and 0 bases from J, with 10 bases between. The CDR3 is made up of 13 amino acids. CDR3 coding DNA: TGCGCCAGTCTTCTAGGCAGCACAGATACGCAGTATTTT. Residues: CASLLGSTDTQYF.

This chain connects TRBV28 to TRBJ1-6, with D unclear. The V gene's germline CDR1 is MDHEN and CDR2 SYDVKM. The CDR3 covers 14 residues. V was pared by 6 bases and J by 0 bases, with 6 bases between. CDR3 sequence (DNA): TGTGCCAGCAGCTCGGGCTCCTATAATTCACCCCTCCACTTT. Its translation is CASSSGSYNSPLHF.